A selection of T cell receptor beta chains follows, all from one sample in a study of T-cell reconstitution after alpha-beta-depleted transplantation in children. MiXCR, run by TCRdb on the PCR reads, gives a single entry per CDR3 protein. This table has 100,000 or so distinct CDR3 sequences, roughly 7.2% appearing once. Sequencing used PBMCs, obtained before TCRalphabeta/CD19-depleted stem cell transplant. These receptors were collected from a boy between 2 and 15 years old with acute lymphoblastic leukemia, due to receive a stem cell transplant. The CDR3 runs from the conserved cysteine through the conserved F or W. D genes are given only for firm matches. Size is omitted from some rows. Given values are once, few, many or a class for expanded clones.

d_call: TRBD1; v_call: TRBV5-5; j_call: TRBJ1-1; clone_size: .; cdr3_aa: CASSLSGTGGTEAFF; cdr3_nt: TGTGCCAGCAGCTTGTCCGGGACAGGGGGCACTGAAGCTTTCTTT
d_call: .; v_call: TRBV4-3; j_call: TRBJ2-3; clone_size: many; cdr3_aa: CASSQSTPGGPDTQYF; cdr3_nt: TGCGCCAGCAGCCAAAGTACGCCGGGGGGCCCAGATACGCAGTATTTT
d_call: .; v_call: TRBV29-1; j_call: TRBJ2-1; clone_size: many; cdr3_aa: CSVDPLRGEQFF; cdr3_nt: TGCAGCGTTGACCCCCTCCGGGGTGAGCAGTTCTTC
d_call: .; v_call: TRBV18; j_call: TRBJ2-5; clone_size: few; cdr3_aa: CASSPQSSRETQYF; cdr3_nt: TGTGCCAGCTCACCACAGTCTAGCAGAGAGACCCAGTACTTC
d_call: .; v_call: TRBV9; j_call: TRBJ2-1; clone_size: .; cdr3_aa: CASSPRGAAYNEQFF; cdr3_nt: TGTGCCAGCAGCCCCCGCGGGGCGGCCTACAATGAGCAGTTCTTC
d_call: .; v_call: TRBV29-1; j_call: TRBJ1-2; clone_size: many; cdr3_aa: CSVEGDSGYTF; cdr3_nt: TGCAGCGTTGAGGGGGATTCCGGCTACACCTTC
d_call: .; v_call: TRBV20-1; j_call: TRBJ1-5; clone_size: few; cdr3_aa: CATKGGTSNQPQHF; cdr3_nt: TGCGCGACCAAGGGGGGAACTTCTAATCAGCCCCAGCATTTT
d_call: TRBD2; v_call: TRBV7-3; j_call: TRBJ2-3; clone_size: large; cdr3_aa: CASSLAGGLDTQYF; cdr3_nt: TGTGCCAGCAGCTTAGCGGGGGGATTAGATACGCAGTATTTT
d_call: .; v_call: TRBV4-2; j_call: TRBJ2-2; clone_size: many; cdr3_aa: CASSPYGRGNTGELFF; cdr3_nt: TGTGCCAGCAGCCCCTATGGGCGGGGGAACACCGGGGAGCTGTTTTTT
d_call: .; v_call: TRBV21-1; j_call: TRBJ2-1; clone_size: many; cdr3_aa: CAILSGSSYNEQFF; cdr3_nt: TGTGCCATCCTGAGCGGGAGCTCCTACAATGAGCAGTTCTTC
d_call: .; v_call: TRBV29-1; j_call: TRBJ1-5; clone_size: few; cdr3_aa: CSVVYTVGNQPQHF; cdr3_nt: TGCAGCGTTGTATACACCGTTGGGAATCAGCCCCAGCATTTT
d_call: TRBD1; v_call: TRBV4-2; j_call: TRBJ2-1; clone_size: many; cdr3_aa: CASSQDRTGTYNEQFF; cdr3_nt: TGTGCCAGCAGCCAAGACCGGACAGGAACCTACAATGAGCAGTTCTTC
d_call: TRBD1; v_call: TRBV5-1; j_call: TRBJ1-2; clone_size: many; cdr3_aa: CASRTGSVDYGYTF; cdr3_nt: TGCGCCAGCAGGACAGGGTCAGTAGACTATGGCTACACCTTC
d_call: .; v_call: TRBV20-1; j_call: TRBJ1-1; clone_size: many; cdr3_aa: CSALGHWNTEAFF; cdr3_nt: TGCAGTGCCCTGGGACATTGGAACACTGAAGCTTTCTTT
d_call: .; v_call: TRBV12-3/TRBV12-4; j_call: TRBJ2-5; clone_size: .; cdr3_aa: CASSTGGSPETQYF; cdr3_nt: TGTGCCAGCAGTACCGGGGGAAGTCCGGAGACCCAGTACTTC
d_call: .; v_call: TRBV12-3/TRBV12-4; j_call: TRBJ1-1; clone_size: few; cdr3_aa: CASSSGVYGTEAFF; cdr3_nt: TGTGCCAGCAGCTCAGGGGTGTACGGCACTGAAGCTTTCTTT
d_call: .; v_call: TRBV7-2; j_call: TRBJ2-5; clone_size: many; cdr3_aa: CASSLGDGETQYF; cdr3_nt: TGTGCCAGCAGCTTAGGGGACGGAGAGACCCAGTACTTC
d_call: .; v_call: TRBV7-2; j_call: TRBJ2-5; clone_size: many; cdr3_aa: CASSPARVTQYF; cdr3_nt: TGTGCCAGCAGTCCCGCCCGGGTGACCCAGTACTTC
d_call: TRBD1; v_call: TRBV10-3; j_call: TRBJ2-5; clone_size: few; cdr3_aa: CAISERTGAETQYF; cdr3_nt: TGTGCCATCAGTGAACGGACAGGGGCAGAGACCCAGTACTTC
d_call: TRBD2; v_call: TRBV6-5; j_call: TRBJ2-1; clone_size: many; cdr3_aa: CASTGGNEQFF; cdr3_nt: TGTGCCAGCACGGGGGGCAATGAGCAGTTCTTC
d_call: .; v_call: TRBV6-2/TRBV6-3; j_call: TRBJ1-1; clone_size: .; cdr3_aa: CASTGGHRVTEAFF; cdr3_nt: TGTGCCAGCACTGGGGGACACCGGGTAACTGAAGCTTTCTTT
d_call: .; v_call: TRBV4-1; j_call: TRBJ2-5; clone_size: many; cdr3_aa: CASSQGRVEETQYF; cdr3_nt: TGCGCCAGCAGCCAAGGGAGGGTAGAAGAGACCCAGTACTTC
d_call: TRBD1; v_call: TRBV5-6; j_call: TRBJ2-4; clone_size: many; cdr3_aa: CASSHLEGARAKNIQYF; cdr3_nt: TGTGCCAGCAGCCACCTCGAGGGGGCAAGAGCCAAAAACATTCAGTACTTC
d_call: .; v_call: TRBV4-1; j_call: TRBJ1-1; clone_size: many; cdr3_aa: CASSQVMEGRAAEAFF; cdr3_nt: TGCGCCAGCAGCCAAGTAATGGAGGGTCGTGCCGCTGAAGCTTTCTTT
d_call: TRBD2; v_call: TRBV20-1; j_call: TRBJ2-1; clone_size: many; cdr3_aa: CSAETPTGGGQSNEQFF; cdr3_nt: TGCAGTGCTGAGACCCCTACAGGCGGGGGGCAGTCCAATGAGCAGTTCTTC
d_call: TRBD2; v_call: TRBV10-3; j_call: TRBJ2-1; clone_size: many; cdr3_aa: CAISEGGGTYNEQFF; cdr3_nt: TGTGCCATCAGTGAGGGGGGGGGTACCTACAATGAGCAGTTCTTC
d_call: .; v_call: TRBV2; j_call: TRBJ2-5; clone_size: .; cdr3_aa: CASTQGALQETQYF; cdr3_nt: TGTGCCAGCACTCAGGGAGCTCTCCAAGAGACCCAGTACTTC
d_call: .; v_call: TRBV4-3; j_call: TRBJ2-7; clone_size: many; cdr3_aa: CASSQDSIGGEQYF; cdr3_nt: TGCGCCAGCAGCCAAGATTCCATTGGGGGCGAGCAGTACTTC
d_call: .; v_call: TRBV20-1; j_call: TRBJ1-3; clone_size: many; cdr3_aa: CSARGATGYYGSGNTIYF; cdr3_nt: TGCAGTGCTAGGGGCGCCACAGGGTATTACGGCTCTGGAAACACCATATATTTT
d_call: .; v_call: TRBV5-8; j_call: TRBJ1-1; clone_size: many; cdr3_aa: CATSRENTEAFF; cdr3_nt: TGTGCCACCTCACGGGAGAACACTGAAGCTTTCTTT
d_call: .; v_call: TRBV6-1; j_call: TRBJ1-1; clone_size: few; cdr3_aa: CASKIGVDTEAFF; cdr3_nt: TGTGCCAGCAAGATCGGGGTCGACACTGAAGCTTTCTTT
d_call: TRBD2; v_call: TRBV9; j_call: TRBJ2-2; clone_size: many; cdr3_aa: CASSVDRGGALGELFF; cdr3_nt: TGTGCCAGCAGCGTAGATCGGGGGGGGGCCCTCGGGGAGCTGTTTTTT
d_call: .; v_call: TRBV7-2; j_call: TRBJ1-5; clone_size: many; cdr3_aa: CASSLAREQPQHF; cdr3_nt: TGTGCCAGCAGCTTAGCGAGGGAGCAGCCCCAGCATTTT
d_call: .; v_call: TRBV7-9; j_call: TRBJ2-5; clone_size: .; cdr3_aa: CASSLKGDGTQYF; cdr3_nt: TGTGCCAGCAGCTTAAAAGGGGACGGGACCCAGTACTTC
d_call: .; v_call: TRBV5-1; j_call: TRBJ1-1; clone_size: .; cdr3_aa: CASSLGGPRLMNTEAFF; cdr3_nt: TGCGCCAGCAGCTTGGGCGGGCCACGTTTGATGAACACTGAAGCTTTCTTT
d_call: TRBD1; v_call: TRBV5-1; j_call: TRBJ1-1; clone_size: few; cdr3_aa: CASSLAGGMNTEAFF; cdr3_nt: TGCGCCAGCAGCTTGGCAGGGGGGATGAACACTGAAGCTTTCTTT
d_call: .; v_call: TRBV6-1; j_call: TRBJ2-3; clone_size: .; cdr3_aa: CASRGNGLSTDTQYF; cdr3_nt: TGTGCCAGCAGGGGGAACGGCCTAAGCACAGATACGCAGTATTTT
d_call: TRBD2; v_call: TRBV29-1; j_call: TRBJ2-1; clone_size: .; cdr3_aa: CSVTSGGAPHEQFF; cdr3_nt: TGCAGCGTTACTAGCGGGGGGGCCCCCCATGAGCAGTTCTTC
d_call: .; v_call: TRBV18; j_call: TRBJ2-3; clone_size: .; cdr3_aa: CASSPTVGDTQYF; cdr3_nt: TGTGCCAGCTCACCAACGGTAGGAGATACGCAGTATTTT
d_call: .; v_call: TRBV7-2; j_call: TRBJ2-7; clone_size: .; cdr3_aa: CASRYKPSYEQYF; cdr3_nt: TGTGCCAGCCGATACAAACCCTCCTACGAGCAGTACTTC
d_call: .; v_call: TRBV4-3; j_call: TRBJ2-7; clone_size: many; cdr3_aa: CASSLDWSSYEQYF; cdr3_nt: TGCGCCAGCAGCCTCGACTGGAGCTCCTACGAGCAGTACTTC
d_call: TRBD1; v_call: TRBV20-1; j_call: TRBJ2-7; clone_size: few; cdr3_aa: CSASVPATGNSYEQYF; cdr3_nt: TGCAGTGCTAGTGTACCGGCGACAGGGAACTCCTACGAGCAGTACTTC
d_call: TRBD2; v_call: TRBV7-2; j_call: TRBJ2-7; clone_size: many; cdr3_aa: CASSSSGGLSYEQYF; cdr3_nt: TGTGCCAGCAGCTCTAGCGGGGGTCTCTCCTACGAGCAGTACTTC
d_call: TRBD1; v_call: TRBV5-1; j_call: TRBJ1-6; clone_size: .; cdr3_aa: CASSLKSGTGPHNSPLHF; cdr3_nt: TGCGCCAGCAGCTTGAAGTCGGGGACAGGGCCACATAATTCACCCCTCCACTTT
d_call: .; v_call: TRBV5-6; j_call: TRBJ2-5; clone_size: .; cdr3_aa: CASSSGRLGETQYF; cdr3_nt: TGTGCCAGCAGCTCGGGGCGCCTCGGCGAGACCCAGTACTTC
d_call: .; v_call: TRBV4-3; j_call: TRBJ1-1; clone_size: .; cdr3_aa: CASSQENRAAEAFF; cdr3_nt: TGCGCCAGCAGCCAAGAAAACAGGGCGGCTGAAGCTTTCTTT
d_call: .; v_call: TRBV20-1; j_call: TRBJ2-7; clone_size: many; cdr3_aa: CSASTNYEQYF; cdr3_nt: TGCAGTGCTAGCACAAATTACGAGCAGTACTTC
d_call: TRBD1; v_call: TRBV20-1; j_call: TRBJ1-3; clone_size: .; cdr3_aa: CSARRQGGNTIYF; cdr3_nt: TGCAGTGCTCGTCGACAGGGGGGAAACACCATATATTTT
d_call: TRBD2; v_call: TRBV5-5; j_call: TRBJ2-5; clone_size: few; cdr3_aa: CASSLRTSRETQYF; cdr3_nt: TGTGCCAGCAGCTTGAGGACTAGCCGGGAGACCCAGTACTTC
d_call: .; v_call: TRBV14; j_call: TRBJ2-6; clone_size: few; cdr3_aa: CASSQDFRRDQSSGANVLTF; cdr3_nt: TGTGCCAGCAGCCAAGACTTTAGGAGGGATCAAAGCTCTGGGGCCAACGTCCTGACTTTC
d_call: TRBD2; v_call: TRBV2; j_call: TRBJ2-1; clone_size: .; cdr3_aa: CASSPLAGGHLYNEQFF; cdr3_nt: TGTGCCAGCAGTCCTCTAGCGGGGGGCCATCTCTACAATGAGCAGTTCTTC